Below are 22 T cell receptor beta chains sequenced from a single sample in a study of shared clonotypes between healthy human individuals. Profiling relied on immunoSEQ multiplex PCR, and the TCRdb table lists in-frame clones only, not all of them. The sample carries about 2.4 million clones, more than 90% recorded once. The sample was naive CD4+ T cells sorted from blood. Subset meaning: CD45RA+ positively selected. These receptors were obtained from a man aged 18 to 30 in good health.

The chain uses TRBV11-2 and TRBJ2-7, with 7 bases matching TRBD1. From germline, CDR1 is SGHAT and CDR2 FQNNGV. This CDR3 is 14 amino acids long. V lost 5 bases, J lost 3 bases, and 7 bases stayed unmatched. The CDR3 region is CASSASGQHYEQYF. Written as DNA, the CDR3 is TGTGCCAGCAGCGCCTCGGGACAGCACTACGAGCAGTACTTC.

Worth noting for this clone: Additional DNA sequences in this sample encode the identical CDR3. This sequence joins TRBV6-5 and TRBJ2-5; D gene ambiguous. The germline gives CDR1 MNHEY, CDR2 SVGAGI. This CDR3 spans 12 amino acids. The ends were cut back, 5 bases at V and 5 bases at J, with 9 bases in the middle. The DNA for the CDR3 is TGTGCCAGCAGTCCCTTAGGGGAGACCCAGTACTTC. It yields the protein CASSPLGETQYF.

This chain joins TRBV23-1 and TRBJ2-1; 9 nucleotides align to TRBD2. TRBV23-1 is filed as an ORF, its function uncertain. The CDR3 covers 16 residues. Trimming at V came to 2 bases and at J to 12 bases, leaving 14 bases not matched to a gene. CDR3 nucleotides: TGCGCCAGCAGTCAAGAGCCGGGGACTAGCCGTGAGGGGCAGTTCTTC. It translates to CASSQEPGTSREGQFF.

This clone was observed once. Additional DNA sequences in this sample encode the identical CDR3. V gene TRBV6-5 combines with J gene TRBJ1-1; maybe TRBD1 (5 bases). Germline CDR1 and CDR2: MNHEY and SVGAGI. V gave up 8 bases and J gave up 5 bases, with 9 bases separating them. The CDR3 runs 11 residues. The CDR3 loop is CASRGVTEAFF. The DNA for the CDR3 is TGTGCCAGCCGGGGGGTTACTGAAGCTTTCTTT.

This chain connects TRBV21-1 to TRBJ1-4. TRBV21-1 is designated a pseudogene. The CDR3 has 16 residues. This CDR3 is CASSNLADEFNEKLFF. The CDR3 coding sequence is TGTGCCAGCAGCAATTTGGCGGACGAGTTTAATGAAAAACTGTTTTTT.

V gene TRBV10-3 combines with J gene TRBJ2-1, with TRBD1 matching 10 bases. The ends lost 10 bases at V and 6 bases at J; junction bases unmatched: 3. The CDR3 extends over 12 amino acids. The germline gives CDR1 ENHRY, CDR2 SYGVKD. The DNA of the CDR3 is TGTGCCACGGGACAGGGGCTCAATGAGCAGTTCTTC. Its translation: CATGQGLNEQFF.

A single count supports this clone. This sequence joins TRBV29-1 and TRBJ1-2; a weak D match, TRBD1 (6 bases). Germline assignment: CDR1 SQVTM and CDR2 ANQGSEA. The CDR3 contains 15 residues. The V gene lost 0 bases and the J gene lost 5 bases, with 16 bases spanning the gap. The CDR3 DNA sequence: TGCAGCGTTGAAGAATGGGAAGGACAGAGATATGGCTACACCTTC. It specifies CSVEEWEGQRYGYTF.

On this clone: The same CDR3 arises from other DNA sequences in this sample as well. CDR3 nucleotide sequence: TGTGCCAGCAGCTCCCTTAACTACGAGCAGTACTTC. This encodes CASSSLNYEQYF. The V and J genes are TRBV7-2 and TRBJ2-7, with no clear D. Germline CDR1 is SGHTA and CDR2 is FQGNSA. V was clipped by 4 bases and J by 3 bases, with 7 bases between them. The CDR3 is 12 residues long.

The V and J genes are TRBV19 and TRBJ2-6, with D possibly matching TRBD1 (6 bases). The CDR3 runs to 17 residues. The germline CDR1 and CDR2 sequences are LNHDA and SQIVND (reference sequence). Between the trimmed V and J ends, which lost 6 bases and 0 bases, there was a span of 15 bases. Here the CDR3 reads CASRPGQPASGANVLTF. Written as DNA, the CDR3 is TGTGCCAGTAGACCTGGACAGCCCGCCTCTGGGGCCAACGTCCTGACTTTC. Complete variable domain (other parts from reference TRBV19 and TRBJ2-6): DGGITQSPKYLFRKEGQNVTLSCEQNLNHDAMYWYRQDPGQGLRLIYYSQIVNDFQKGDIAEGYSVSREKKESFPLTVTSAQKNPTAFYLCASRPGQPASGANVLTFGAGSRLTVL.

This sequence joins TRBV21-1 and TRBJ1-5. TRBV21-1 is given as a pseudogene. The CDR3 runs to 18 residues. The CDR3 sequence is CASSWRGGISYSNQPQHF. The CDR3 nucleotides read TGTGCCAGCAGCTGGCGGGGCGGAATATCATATAGCAATCAGCCCCAGCATTTT.

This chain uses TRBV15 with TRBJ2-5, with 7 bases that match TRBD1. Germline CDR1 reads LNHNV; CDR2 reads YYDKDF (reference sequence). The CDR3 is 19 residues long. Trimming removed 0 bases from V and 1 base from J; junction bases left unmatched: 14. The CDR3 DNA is TGTGCCACCAGCAGAGATAGGGGGCCGGGTGGGGTTTTCCAAGAGACCCAGTACTTC. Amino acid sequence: CATSRDRGPGGVFQETQYF.

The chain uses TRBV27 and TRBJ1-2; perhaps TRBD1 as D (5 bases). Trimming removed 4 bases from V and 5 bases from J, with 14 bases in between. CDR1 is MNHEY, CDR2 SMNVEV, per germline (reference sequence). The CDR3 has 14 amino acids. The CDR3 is CASSSGRPTYGYTF. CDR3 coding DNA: TGTGCCAGCAGTTCGGGACGGCCAACGTATGGCTACACCTTC.

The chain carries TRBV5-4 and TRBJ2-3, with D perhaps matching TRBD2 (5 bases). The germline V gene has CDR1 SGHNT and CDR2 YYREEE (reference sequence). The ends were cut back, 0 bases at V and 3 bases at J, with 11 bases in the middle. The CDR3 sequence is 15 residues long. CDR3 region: CASSLASSSTDTQYF. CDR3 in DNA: TGTGCCAGCAGCTTGGCCTCTAGCTCGACAGATACGCAGTATTTT.

This chain's CDR3 is CAWSLQGLGSPLHF. The CDR3 nucleotides read TGTGCCTGGAGTTTACAGGGACTTGGCTCACCCCTCCACTTT. The V gene is TRBV30, the J gene TRBJ1-6, with a tentative D call TRBD1 (6 bases). V was cut by 2 bases and J by 10 bases, with 15 bases left in between. The CDR3 has 14 amino acids. In germline, CDR1 is GTSNPN, CDR2 SVGIG (reference sequence). Variable domain in full (rest from reference TRBV30 and TRBJ1-6): SQTIHQWPATLVQPVGSPLSLECTVEGTSNPNLYWYRQAAGRGLQLLFYSVGIGQISSEVPQNLSASRPQDRQFILSSKKLLLSDSGFYLCAWSLQGLGSPLHFGNGTRLTVT.

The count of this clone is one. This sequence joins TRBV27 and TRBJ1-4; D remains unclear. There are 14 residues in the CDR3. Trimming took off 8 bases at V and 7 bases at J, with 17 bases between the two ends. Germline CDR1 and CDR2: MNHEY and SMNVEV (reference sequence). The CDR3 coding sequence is TGTGCCAGCCAAAACCTCCAACCGGGTGAAAAACTGTTTTTT. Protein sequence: CASQNLQPGEKLFF.

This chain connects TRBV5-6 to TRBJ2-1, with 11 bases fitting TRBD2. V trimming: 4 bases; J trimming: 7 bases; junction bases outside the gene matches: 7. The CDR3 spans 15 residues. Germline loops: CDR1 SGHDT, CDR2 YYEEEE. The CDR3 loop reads CASSPLAGGANEQFF. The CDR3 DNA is TGTGCCAGCAGCCCTTTAGCGGGAGGGGCAAATGAGCAGTTCTTC.

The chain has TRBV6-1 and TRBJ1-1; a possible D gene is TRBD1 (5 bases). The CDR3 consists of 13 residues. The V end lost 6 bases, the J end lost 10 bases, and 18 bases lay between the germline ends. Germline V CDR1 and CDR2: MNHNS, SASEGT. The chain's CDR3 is CASSESVRGRAFF. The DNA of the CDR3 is TGTGCCAGCAGCGAAAGTGTAAGGGGAAGAGCTTTCTTT.

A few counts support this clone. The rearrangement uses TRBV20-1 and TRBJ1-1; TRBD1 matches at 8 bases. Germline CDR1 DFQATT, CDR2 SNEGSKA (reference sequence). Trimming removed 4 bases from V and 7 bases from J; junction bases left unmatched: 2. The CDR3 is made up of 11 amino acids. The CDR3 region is CSATQGGEAFF. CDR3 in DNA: TGCAGTGCTACACAGGGGGGTGAAGCTTTCTTT.

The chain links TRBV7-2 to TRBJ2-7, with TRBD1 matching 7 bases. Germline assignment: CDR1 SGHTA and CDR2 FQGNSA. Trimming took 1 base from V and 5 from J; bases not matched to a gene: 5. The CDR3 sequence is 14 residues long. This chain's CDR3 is CASSLDTGANEQYF. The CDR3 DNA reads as TGTGCCAGCAGCTTAGACACAGGGGCAAACGAGCAGTACTTC.

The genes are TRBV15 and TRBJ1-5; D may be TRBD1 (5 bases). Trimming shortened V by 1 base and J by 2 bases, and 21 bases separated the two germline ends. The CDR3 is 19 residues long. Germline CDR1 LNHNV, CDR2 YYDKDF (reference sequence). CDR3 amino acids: CATSRAGRGKSYGNQPQHF. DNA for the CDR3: TGTGCCACCAGCAGAGCGGGTCGGGGGAAAAGTTATGGCAATCAGCCCCAGCATTTT. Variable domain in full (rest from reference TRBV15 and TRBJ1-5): DAMVIQNPRYQVTQFGKPVTLSCSQTLNHNVMYWYQQKSSQAPKLLFHYYDKDFNNEADTPDNFQSRRPNTSFCFLDIRSPGLGDTAMYLCATSRAGRGKSYGNQPQHFGDGTRLSIL.

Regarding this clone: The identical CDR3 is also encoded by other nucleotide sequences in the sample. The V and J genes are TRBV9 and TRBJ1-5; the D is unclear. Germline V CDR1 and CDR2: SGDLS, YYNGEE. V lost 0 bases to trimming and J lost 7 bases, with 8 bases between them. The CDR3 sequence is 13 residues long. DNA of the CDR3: TGTGCCAGCAGCGTAGGGTTGGGACAGCCCCAGCATTTT. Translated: CASSVGLGQPQHF.

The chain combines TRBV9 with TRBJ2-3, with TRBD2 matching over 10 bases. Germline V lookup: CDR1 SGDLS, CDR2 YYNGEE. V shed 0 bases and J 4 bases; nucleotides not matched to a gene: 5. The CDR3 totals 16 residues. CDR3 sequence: CASSVEASGSPDTQYF. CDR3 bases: TGTGCCAGCAGCGTAGAGGCTAGCGGGAGCCCAGATACGCAGTATTTT.